This TCR beta chain was captured by sequencing in a study of radiotherapy plus CTLA-4 blockade in lung cancer. People whose metastatic non-small-cell lung cancer was chemo-refractory got focal radiation along with CTLA-4 blockade by ipilimumab. TCRdb's table, derived via immunoSEQ multiplex PCR, lists solely in-frame clones and lacks some. The repertoire holds 40,000 or so clones, with approximately 70% as singletons. CDR1 KGHSH and CDR2 LQKENI come from the germline V gene. This CDR3 spans 14 amino acids. J was trimmed by 3 bases and V by 6 bases; bases with no gene match: 7. Study findings and constraints: The best prediction of response reportedly came from early blood T cell clone dynamics, with interferon-beta. TCR clones of tumor origin grew in blood after radiotherapy plus ipilimumab.

In regard to this clone: Its antigen is unidentified.

This sample comprised peripheral blood, obtained from a patient treated with radiotherapy plus ipilimumab. This clonotype was sampled from a human donor with non-small cell lung cancer who had stable disease on radiotherapy plus ipilimumab. The chain couples TRBV18 to TRBJ1-1, with 7 positions matching TRBD1. Written as DNA, the CDR3 is TGTGCCAGCTCCCCCGGGACAGCGGACACTGAAGCTTTCTTT. Translation gives CASSPGTADTEAFF.